This T cell receptor (beta chain) was found in a study of tumor-infiltrating lymphocytes in primary liver carcinoma. Overall study: Sequenced samples came back with roughly 3.5 to 7.5 million productive TCRbeta reads, and the counts looked alike across tissue types. Findings and caveats of the study: Overlap between tumor regions exceeded overlap of tumor with adjacent tissue or blood.

Production of TCR beta cDNA used roughly 500 ng total RNA together with a constant-region primer. ARM-PCR, slightly modified, supplied the TCR beta libraries through three nested multiplex PCR rounds. A C-beta reverse primer was combined with TRBV1-TRBV30 forward primers in the first two PCR rounds, and each round had roughly 9 cycles. In TCRdb, the multiplex PCR reads were re-called with MiXCR into one record per CDR3 protein. The table shows around 330,000 distinct CDR3 sequences, with nearly 60% occurring only once. RNA was extracted from whole blood without cell sorting, alongside germline DNA. To note about this clonotype: Its matching antigen is unknown.

The CDR3 runs 15 residues. The V and J ends lost 4 bases and 8 bases, in that order; junction bases with no gene match: 10. The germline V gene encodes CDR1 MGHRA and CDR2 YSYEKL. V and J are TRBV4-1 and TRBJ1-4; 7 bases line up with TRBD1. Sequencing was done on a sample of peripheral blood. This sequence originates from a woman in her twenties or thirties with primary liver carcinoma and hepatitis B virus infection. CDR3 nucleotides: TGCGCCAGCAGCCGCCAAGGGGGCGGAGCAGAAAAACTGTTTTTT. Translation gives CASSRQGGGAEKLFF.